Sequencing of this T cell receptor (beta chain) was carried out in a study of blood T cells in healthy people across ages. Overall study: Per every two T cells, about one barcoded beta molecule was captured by template switching. Study-wide results and caveats: The recorded TCR beta diversity per million T cells decreased in a roughly linear manner with age. Long-lived donors had more naive CD4+ cells and higher diversity than aged donors.

A second PCR, run for about 7 to 11 cycles, used a sample-barcoded 5' primer plus a J-beta primer mix. TCRdb analysed the 5' RACE reads with MiXCR anew, one entry per CDR3 protein. The data hold about 630,000 distinct CDR3 sequences, with over 20% observed a single time. Donors gave about 9.3 milliliters of peripheral blood apiece. For this clonotype: No antigen is known for it.

V shed 2 bases and J shed 4 bases, with 24 bases lying between them. This CDR3 region has 19 residues. The clonotype was recovered from a man aged 65 to 79 in good health. The chain links TRBV12-3 or TRBV12-4 to TRBJ1-5; D perhaps matches TRBD1 (5 bases). The sample consisted of blood. Written as DNA, the CDR3 is TGTGCCAGCAGTTTATGGGCCAACACTCAGGGAGCTTTTAATCAGCCCCAGCATTTT. Amino acid sequence: CASSLWANTQGAFNQPQHF.